This record covers a single T cell receptor (beta chain). Its antigen remains unknown. The data originate from a study of OX40 agonist ivuxolimab in advanced cancers. Study findings and constraints: Researchers report that CD8+ T cells had, on average, more expanded clones than CD4+. Those patients achieving a partial response at 0.1-3.0 mg/kg showed among the lowest clonal expansion.

Individuals having autoimmune disease history or systemic immunosuppression were not enrolled. Only in-frame clones appear in the TCRdb table, and some are missing; sequencing was by immunoSEQ multiplex PCR. The data contain roughly 69,000 clones, about 89% of them singletons. Germline trimming cut 3 bases from V and 5 bases from J; bases unmatched to any gene: 6. The CDR3 spans 16 residues. The V gene's germline CDR1 is KGHSH and CDR2 LQKENI. The gene calls are TRBV18 and TRBJ2-3; the match to TRBD2 covers 12 bases. This specimen was CD4+ or CD8+ T cells sorted from blood, taken in a trial of the OX40 agonist ivuxolimab. The sequence derives from an adult with an advanced solid tumor such as melanoma, head and neck, liver or kidney cancer. The CDR3 bases are TGTGCCAGCTCACCGACTAGCGGGAGATCGTTAGATACGCAGTATTTT. Protein: CASSPTSGRSLDTQYF.